This T cell receptor beta chain was sequenced for a study of T cell repertoires in cytomegalovirus infection. Study-wide context: Both a matching HLA type and CMV infection were indicated by public TCR beta signatures.

MiXCR was run by TCRdb on the reads, yielding one entry per CDR3 protein. The table lists approximately 1,000,000 distinct CDR3 sequences, around 32% of them singletons. This clonotype was seen many times. Antigen specificity is unknown. CDR3 length: 16 amino acids. Germline V gene data show CDR1 as SGHVS and CDR2 as FNYEAQ. V lost 0 bases to trimming and J lost 2 bases, with 14 bases between them. Findings and caveats of the study: What dominated the ex vivo response were HLA-C-restricted CMV-specific TCR beta clonotypes. Individuals carrying CMV plus the relevant HLA were identified by cumulative frequency of public TCR beta families.

The origin of this receptor is a human donor in good health (CMV status not recorded). Some clones in this sample may be carry-over from other donors' samples. V is TRBV7-6 and J is TRBJ2-7; TRBD1 might be the D (6 bases). The sample was cultured CD8+ T cells from PBMCs, taken from culture after CMV antigen stimulation. DNA of the CDR3: TGTGCCAGCAGCTTAGCTGACAGGTTTGAAGCCTACGAGCAGTACTTC. Its translation: CASSLADRFEAYEQYF.